This T cell receptor beta chain comes out of a study of CD8 T cells in Susac syndrome. The CDR3 runs to 15 residues. Germline V CDR1 and CDR2: MDHEN, SYDVKM. After removal of 6 bases from V and 3 bases from J, the junction contained 8 bases not matched to a gene. CD8+ and CD4+ T cells from blood underwent TCR beta sequencing, which was carried out in a high-throughput format. TEMRA cells underwent FACS enrichment and CD8+ and CD4+ T cells underwent negative isolation. RNA was extracted with the RNeasy kit, and a quantity of roughly 0.5 to 1 ug was reverse transcribed using random hexamers. Amplification of the TCR beta CDR3 was carried out by immunoSEQ multiplex PCR, which spanned a total of 54 Vbeta and 13 Jbeta segments. TCRdb re-derived calls from the immunoSEQ multiplex PCR reads in MiXCR, one entry per CDR3 protein. The data hold about 280,000 distinct CDR3 sequences, with 80% to 90% observed a single time.

Sequences were obtained from CD8+ T cells from PBMCs. The TCR was taken from a human donor with multiple sclerosis. V and J are TRBV28 and TRBJ1-5, with 7 bases aligning to TRBD1. CDR3: CASRHNGQVNQPQHF. In DNA form, the CDR3 reads TGTGCCAGCAGACACAATGGACAGGTCAATCAGCCCCAGCATTTT.